This entry concerns a single T cell receptor (beta chain). This entry is derived from a study of T cells in localized non-small cell lung cancer. Trimming shortened V by 0 bases and J by 0 bases, and 11 bases separated the two germline ends. Per the germline V gene, CDR1 is SGHRS and CDR2 is YFSETQ. The CDR3 length is 16 residues. Clones were sequenced by immunoSEQ multiplex PCR, and TCRdb holds only the in-frame ones, with some missing. The sample consists of over 45,000 clones, 70% to 90% of them appearing once. The sequencing used peripheral blood, collected before any cancer treatment. This clonotype was obtained from a man aged 35 to 69 with stage I squamous cell lung carcinoma. This chain uses TRBV5-1 with TRBJ2-3; D gene uncertain. CDR3 DNA sequence: TGCGCCAGCAGCTTGGTGACTGCGAGAAGCACAGATACGCAGTATTTT. It translates to CASSLVTARSTDTQYF.